This T cell receptor (beta chain) came from a study of blood T cell repertoires in COVID-19. Overall study: The origin of the acute and convalescent COVID-19 samples was the United States, Italy and Spain. The analysed material was cDNA or gDNA that came from T cells, B-cell-depleted T cells, or PBMCs.

In the original processing: Amplification of reference gene primers was used by the study to estimate nucleated cell counts. Sequenced by immunoSEQ multiplex PCR; TCRdb stores in-frame clones only, minus some. V, J and clone size reflect that table, while D and trimming were determined from the DNA. The repertoire includes about 430,000 clones, around nine tenths of them detected once, and 1.4% sits in the top ten. This CDR3 is built from 15 residues. V lost 4 bases to trimming and J lost 4 bases, with 13 bases between them. The germline V gene has CDR1 MGHDK and CDR2 SYGVNS. Up to 2 weeks before entering the study, exposed participants had met a COVID-19 case.

Sequences were obtained from PBMCs or T cells enriched from blood (not recorded which). This receptor was obtained from a woman aged 18-35 years who had been exposed to COVID-19. The chain joins TRBV25-1 to TRBJ2-2, with a weak D call TRBD1 (6 bases). As DNA, the CDR3 is TGTGCCAGCAGTGGGGCAGGGGAGCGCACCGGGGAGCTGTTTTTT. It translates to CASSGAGERTGELFF.